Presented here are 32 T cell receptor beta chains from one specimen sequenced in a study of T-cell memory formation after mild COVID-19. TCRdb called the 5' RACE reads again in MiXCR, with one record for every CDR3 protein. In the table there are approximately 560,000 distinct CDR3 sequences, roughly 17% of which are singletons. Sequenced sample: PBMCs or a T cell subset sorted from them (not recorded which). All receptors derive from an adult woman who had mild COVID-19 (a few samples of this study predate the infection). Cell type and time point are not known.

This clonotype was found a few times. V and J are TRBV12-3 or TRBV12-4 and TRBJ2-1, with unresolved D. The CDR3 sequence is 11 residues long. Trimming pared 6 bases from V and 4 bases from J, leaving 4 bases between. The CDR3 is CASRHYNEQFF. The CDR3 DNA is TGTGCCAGCAGGCATTACAATGAGCAGTTCTTC.

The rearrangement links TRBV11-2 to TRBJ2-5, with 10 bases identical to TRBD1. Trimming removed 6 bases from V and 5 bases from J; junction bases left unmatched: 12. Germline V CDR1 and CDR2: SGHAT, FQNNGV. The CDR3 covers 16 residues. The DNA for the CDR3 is TGTGCCAGCAGTTTCCGACAGGGGGCCCCGTTGGAGACCCAGTACTTC. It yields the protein CASSFRQGAPLETQYF.

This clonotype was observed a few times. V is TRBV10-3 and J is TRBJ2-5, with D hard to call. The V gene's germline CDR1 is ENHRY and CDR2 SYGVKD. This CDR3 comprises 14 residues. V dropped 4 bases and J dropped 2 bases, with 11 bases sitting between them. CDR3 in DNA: TGTGCCATCAGTGCCCGTAGTGATCAAGAGACCCAGTACTTC. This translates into CAISARSDQETQYF.

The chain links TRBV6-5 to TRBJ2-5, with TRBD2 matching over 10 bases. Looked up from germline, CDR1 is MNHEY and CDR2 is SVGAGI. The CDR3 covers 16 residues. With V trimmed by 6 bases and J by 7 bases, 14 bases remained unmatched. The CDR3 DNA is TGTGCCAGCAGCCCAGCTAGCGGGGGCCCCCTAAGGACCCAGTACTTC. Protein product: CASSPASGGPLRTQYF.

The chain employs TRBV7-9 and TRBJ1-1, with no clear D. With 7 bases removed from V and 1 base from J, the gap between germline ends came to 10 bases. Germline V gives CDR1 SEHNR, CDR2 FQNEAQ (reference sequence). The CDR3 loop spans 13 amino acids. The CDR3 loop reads CASTLAPNTEAFF. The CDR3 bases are TGTGCCAGCACTCTGGCCCCGAACACTGAAGCTTTCTTT.

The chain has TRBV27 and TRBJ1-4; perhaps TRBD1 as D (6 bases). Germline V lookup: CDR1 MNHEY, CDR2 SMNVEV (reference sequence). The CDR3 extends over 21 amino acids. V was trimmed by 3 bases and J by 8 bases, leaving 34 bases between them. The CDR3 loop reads CASSFSGLWGAGSVWGEKLFF. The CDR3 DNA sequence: TGTGCCAGCAGTTTTTCGGGCTTGTGGGGGGCTGGGTCCGTCTGGGGCGAAAAACTGTTTTTT.

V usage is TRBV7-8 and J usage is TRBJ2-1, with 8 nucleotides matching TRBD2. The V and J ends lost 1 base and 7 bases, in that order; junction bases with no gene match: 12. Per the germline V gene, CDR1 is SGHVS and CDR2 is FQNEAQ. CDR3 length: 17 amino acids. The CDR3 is CASSLVPPGGPVNEQFF. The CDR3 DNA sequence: TGTGCCAGCAGCTTAGTTCCCCCGGGAGGGCCTGTAAATGAGCAGTTCTTC.

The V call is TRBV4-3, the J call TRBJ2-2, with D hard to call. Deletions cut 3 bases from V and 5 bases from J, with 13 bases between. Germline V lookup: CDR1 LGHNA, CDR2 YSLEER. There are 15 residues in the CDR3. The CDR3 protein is CASSHGPAATGELFF. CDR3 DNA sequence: TGCGCCAGCAGCCACGGACCCGCGGCAACCGGGGAGCTGTTTTTT.

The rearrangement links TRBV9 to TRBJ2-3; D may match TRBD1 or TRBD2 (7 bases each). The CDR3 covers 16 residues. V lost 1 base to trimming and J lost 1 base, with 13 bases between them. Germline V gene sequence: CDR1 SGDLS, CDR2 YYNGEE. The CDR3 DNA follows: TGTGCCAGCAGCGTAAGCAGCGGGACAGGCACAGATACGCAGTATTTT. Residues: CASSVSSGTGTDTQYF. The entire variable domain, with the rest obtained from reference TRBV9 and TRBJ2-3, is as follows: DSGVTQTPKHLITATGQRVTLRCSPRSGDLSVYWYQQSLDQGLQFLIQYYNGEERAKGNILERFSAQQFPDLHSELNLSSLELGDSALYFCASSVSSGTGTDTQYFGPGTRLTVL.

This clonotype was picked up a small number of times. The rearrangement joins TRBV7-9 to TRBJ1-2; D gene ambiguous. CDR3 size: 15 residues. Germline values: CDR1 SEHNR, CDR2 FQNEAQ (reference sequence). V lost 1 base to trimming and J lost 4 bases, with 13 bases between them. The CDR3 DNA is TGTGCCAGCAGCTTAGAGGGTACTGGGAGCTATGGCTACACCTTC. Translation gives CASSLEGTGSYGYTF.

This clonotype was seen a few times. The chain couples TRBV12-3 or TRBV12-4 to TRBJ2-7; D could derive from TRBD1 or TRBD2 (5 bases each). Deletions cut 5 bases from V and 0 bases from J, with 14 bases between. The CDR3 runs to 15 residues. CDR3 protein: CASSPLGDPSYEQYF. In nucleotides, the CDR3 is TGTGCCAGCAGTCCTCTGGGGGATCCCTCCTACGAGCAGTACTTC.

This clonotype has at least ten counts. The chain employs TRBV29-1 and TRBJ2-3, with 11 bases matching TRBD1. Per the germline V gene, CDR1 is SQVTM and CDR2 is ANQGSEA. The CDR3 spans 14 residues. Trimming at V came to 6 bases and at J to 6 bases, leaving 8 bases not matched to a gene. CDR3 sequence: CSVQDRGLSDTQYF. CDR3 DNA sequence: TGCAGCGTCCAGGACAGGGGGCTAAGTGATACGCAGTATTTT.

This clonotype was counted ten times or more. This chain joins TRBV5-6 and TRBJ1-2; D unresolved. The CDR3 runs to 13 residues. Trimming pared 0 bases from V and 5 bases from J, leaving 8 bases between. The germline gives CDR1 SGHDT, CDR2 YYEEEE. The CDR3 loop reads CASSLGRAYGYTF. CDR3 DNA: TGTGCCAGCAGCTTGGGACGGGCTTATGGCTACACCTTC.

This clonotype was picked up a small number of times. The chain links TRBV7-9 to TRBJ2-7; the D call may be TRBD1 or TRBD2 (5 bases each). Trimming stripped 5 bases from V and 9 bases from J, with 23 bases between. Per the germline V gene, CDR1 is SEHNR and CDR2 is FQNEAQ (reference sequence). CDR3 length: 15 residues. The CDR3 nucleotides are TGTGCCAGCAGCCCTCGAATCGGGGACCTCCGAGTGCAGTACTTC. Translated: CASSPRIGDLRVQYF.

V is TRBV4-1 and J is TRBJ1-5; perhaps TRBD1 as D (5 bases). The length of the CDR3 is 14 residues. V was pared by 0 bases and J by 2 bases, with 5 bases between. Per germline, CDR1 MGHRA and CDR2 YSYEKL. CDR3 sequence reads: CASSQEQGNQPQHF. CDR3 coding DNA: TGCGCCAGCAGCCAAGAACAGGGCAATCAGCCCCAGCATTTT.

CDR3 nucleotide sequence: TGTGCCAGCAGCCAAGATGGAGACAGCGGGGAGCTGTTTTTT. Translation: CASSQDGDSGELFF. The V gene is TRBV3-1, the J gene TRBJ2-2, with D perhaps TRBD1 (5 bases). Per the germline V gene, CDR1 is LGHDT and CDR2 is YNNKEL (reference sequence). The CDR3 runs to 14 residues. The ends were cut back, 0 bases at V and 7 bases at J, with 9 bases in the middle.

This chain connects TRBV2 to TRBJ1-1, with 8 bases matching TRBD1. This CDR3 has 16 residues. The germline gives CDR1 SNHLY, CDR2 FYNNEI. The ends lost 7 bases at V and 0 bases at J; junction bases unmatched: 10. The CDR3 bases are TGTGCCAGCACCAGACAGGGGATTTCGGTGAACACTGAAGCTTTCTTT. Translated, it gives CASTRQGISVNTEAFF.

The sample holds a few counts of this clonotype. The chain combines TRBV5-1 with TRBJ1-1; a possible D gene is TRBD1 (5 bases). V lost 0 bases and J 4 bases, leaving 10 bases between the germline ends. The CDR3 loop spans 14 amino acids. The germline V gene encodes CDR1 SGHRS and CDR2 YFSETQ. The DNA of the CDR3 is TGCGCCAGCAGCTTGGGGGGGACGAGCACTGAAGCTTTCTTT. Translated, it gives CASSLGGTSTEAFF.

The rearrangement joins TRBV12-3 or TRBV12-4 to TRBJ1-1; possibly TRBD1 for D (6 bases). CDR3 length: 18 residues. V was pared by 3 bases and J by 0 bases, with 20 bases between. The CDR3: CASSFSLVGAGMNTEAFF. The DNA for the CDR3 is TGTGCCAGCAGTTTTTCCCTCGTGGGGGCCGGGATGAACACTGAAGCTTTCTTT.

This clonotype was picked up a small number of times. CDR3 region: CASSPRGLAGNTIYF. The CDR3 DNA reads TGTGCCAGCAGTCCCAGGGGGCTGGCTGGAAACACCATATATTTT. The chain joins TRBV7-8 to TRBJ1-3; 8 positions match TRBD1. V lost 6 bases and J lost 2; bases outside the gene matches: 6. Germline V gene data show CDR1 as SGHVS and CDR2 as FQNEAQ. This CDR3 spans 15 amino acids. The variable domain in full, with the rest retrieved from reference TRBV7-8 and TRBJ1-3, is GAGVSQSPRYKVAKRGQDVALRCDPISGHVSLFWYQQALGQGPEFLTYFQNEAQLDKSGLPSDRFFAERPEGSVSTLKIQRTQQEDSAVYLCASSPRGLAGNTIYFGEGSWLTVV.

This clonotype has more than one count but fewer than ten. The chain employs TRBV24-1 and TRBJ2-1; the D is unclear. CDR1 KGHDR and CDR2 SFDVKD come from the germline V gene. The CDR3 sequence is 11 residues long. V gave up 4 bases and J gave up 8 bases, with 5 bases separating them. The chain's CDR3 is CATSDPYEQFF. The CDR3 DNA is TGTGCCACCAGTGACCCATATGAGCAGTTCTTC.

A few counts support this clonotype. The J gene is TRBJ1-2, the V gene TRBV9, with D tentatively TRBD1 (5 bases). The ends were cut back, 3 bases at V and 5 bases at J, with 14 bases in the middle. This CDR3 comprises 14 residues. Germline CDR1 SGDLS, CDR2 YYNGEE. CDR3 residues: CASSGRDGRYGYTF. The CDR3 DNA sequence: TGTGCCAGCAGCGGACGGGACGGACGATATGGCTACACCTTC.

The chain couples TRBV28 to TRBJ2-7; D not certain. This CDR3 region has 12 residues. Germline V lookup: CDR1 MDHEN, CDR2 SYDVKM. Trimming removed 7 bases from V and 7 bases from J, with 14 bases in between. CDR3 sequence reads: CASNPGPWEQYF. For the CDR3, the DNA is TGTGCCAGCAACCCGGGCCCCTGGGAGCAGTACTTC.

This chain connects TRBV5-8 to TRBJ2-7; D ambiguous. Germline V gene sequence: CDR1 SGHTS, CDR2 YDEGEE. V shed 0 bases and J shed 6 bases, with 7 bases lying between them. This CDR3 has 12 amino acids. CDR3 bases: TGTGCCAGCAGCTTGGCTGACACCGAGCAGTACTTC. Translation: CASSLADTEQYF.

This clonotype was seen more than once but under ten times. CDR3 region: CSARDPDSPLHF. The CDR3 DNA reads as TGCAGCGCCCGGGACCCGGATTCACCCCTCCACTTT. The chain is built from TRBV29-1 and TRBJ1-6; tentative D call: TRBD1 (5 bases). Germline-derived CDR1 and CDR2 are SQVTM and ANQGSEA. V was clipped by 7 bases and J by 8 bases, with 12 bases between them. The CDR3 contains 12 residues.

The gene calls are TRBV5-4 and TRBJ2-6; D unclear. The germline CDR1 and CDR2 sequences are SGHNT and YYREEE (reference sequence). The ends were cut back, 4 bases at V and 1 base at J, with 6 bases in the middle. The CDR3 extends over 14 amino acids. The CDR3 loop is CASSNQSGANVLTF. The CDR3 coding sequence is TGTGCCAGCAGCAATCAATCTGGGGCCAACGTCCTGACTTTC.

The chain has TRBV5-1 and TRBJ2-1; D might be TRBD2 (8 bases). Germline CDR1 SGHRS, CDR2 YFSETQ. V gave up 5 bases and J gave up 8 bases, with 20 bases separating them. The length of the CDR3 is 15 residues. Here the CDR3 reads CASSSGTRGRDEQFF. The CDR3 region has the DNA TGCGCCAGCAGTTCCGGGACTAGGGGGCGGGATGAGCAGTTCTTC.

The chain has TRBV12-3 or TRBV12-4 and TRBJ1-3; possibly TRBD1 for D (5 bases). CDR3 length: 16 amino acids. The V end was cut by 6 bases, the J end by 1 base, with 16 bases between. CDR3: CASSSPGGVSGNTIYF. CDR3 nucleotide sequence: TGTGCCAGCAGCTCCCCCGGAGGGGTGTCTGGAAACACCATATATTTT.

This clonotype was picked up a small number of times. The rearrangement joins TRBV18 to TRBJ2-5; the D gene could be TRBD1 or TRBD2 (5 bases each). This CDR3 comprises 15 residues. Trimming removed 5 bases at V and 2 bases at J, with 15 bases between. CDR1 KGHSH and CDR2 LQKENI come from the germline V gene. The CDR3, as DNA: TGTGCCAGCTCAGGAAGCCGGGACGGGCAAGAGACCCAGTACTTC. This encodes CASSGSRDGQETQYF.

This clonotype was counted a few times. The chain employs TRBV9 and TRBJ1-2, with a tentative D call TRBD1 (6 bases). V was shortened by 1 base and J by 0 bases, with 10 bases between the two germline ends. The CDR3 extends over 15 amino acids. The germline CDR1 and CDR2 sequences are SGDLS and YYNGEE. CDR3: CASSVNRVTNYGYTF. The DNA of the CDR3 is TGTGCCAGCAGCGTAAACAGGGTAACTAACTATGGCTACACCTTC.

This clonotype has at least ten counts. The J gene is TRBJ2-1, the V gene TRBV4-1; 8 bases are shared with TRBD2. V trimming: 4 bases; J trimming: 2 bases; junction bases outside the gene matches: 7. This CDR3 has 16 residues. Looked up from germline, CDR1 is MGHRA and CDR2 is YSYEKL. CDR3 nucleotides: TGCGCCAGCAGCCCCCCGACTAGCGTTGCCTACAATGAGCAGTTCTTC. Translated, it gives CASSPPTSVAYNEQFF.

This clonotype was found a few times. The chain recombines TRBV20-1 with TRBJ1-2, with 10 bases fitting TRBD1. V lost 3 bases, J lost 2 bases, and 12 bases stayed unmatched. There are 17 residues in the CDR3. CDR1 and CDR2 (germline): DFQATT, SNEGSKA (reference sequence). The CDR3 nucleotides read TGCAGTGCTAGGGCGGGACAGGGGCCACTCAGGAACTATGGCTACACCTTC. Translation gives CSARAGQGPLRNYGYTF.